What follows are 25 T cell receptor beta chains derived from one specimen sequenced in a study of OX40 agonist ivuxolimab in advanced cancers. The protocol was immunoSEQ multiplex PCR, while the TCRdb copy is restricted to in-frame clones and leaves out a portion. Of around 65,000 clones detected, approximately 89% appear once; the ten largest clones hold 18%. Source: CD4+ or CD8+ T cells sorted from blood, taken in a trial of the OX40 agonist ivuxolimab. The receptors were sampled from an adult with an advanced solid tumor such as melanoma, head and neck, liver or kidney cancer.

This clone was counted once. The chain's CDR3 is CASSLSGQAFNYGYTF. CDR3 DNA: TGTGCCAGCAGTTTATCCGGACAGGCATTTAACTATGGCTACACCTTC. This chain connects TRBV27 to TRBJ1-2; 7 bases map to TRBD1. J lost 1 base, V lost 0 bases, and 5 bases had no gene match. Germline CDR1 reads MNHEY; CDR2 reads SMNVEV (reference sequence). The CDR3 extends over 16 amino acids.

This clone appeared a single time. V usage is TRBV4-1 and J usage is TRBJ2-4; 7 bases fit TRBD2. Germline CDR1 is MGHRA and CDR2 is YSYEKL. The ends lost 3 bases at V and 2 bases at J; junction bases unmatched: 10. The length of the CDR3 is 17 residues. The CDR3, as DNA: TGCGCCAGCAGCCAGGGGGAGGGCAGCGGGACCAAAAACATTCAGTACTTC. This gives the protein CASSQGEGSGTKNIQYF.

This clone was seen only once. V usage is TRBV28 and J usage is TRBJ2-2; D may correspond to TRBD1 or TRBD2 (5 bases each). V was trimmed by 5 bases and J by 3 bases, leaving 10 bases between them. CDR3 length equals 14 residues. CDR1 and CDR2 (germline): MDHEN, SYDVKM. The CDR3 region has the DNA TGTGCCAGCAGTCGGGGACGGGACACCGGGGAGCTGTTTTTT. Protein product: CASSRGRDTGELFF.

This clone occurred once. The J gene is TRBJ1-4, the V gene TRBV7-9, with D tentatively TRBD1 (6 bases). This CDR3 comprises 16 residues. The germline V gene encodes CDR1 SEHNR and CDR2 FQNEAQ (reference sequence). The V end was cut by 5 bases, the J end by 0 bases, with 13 bases between. This CDR3 is CASSPNRVATNEKLFF. CDR3 coding DNA: TGTGCCAGCAGCCCCAACAGGGTTGCAACTAATGAAAAACTGTTTTTT.

The chain couples TRBV7-3 to TRBJ2-7, with TRBD2 matching 14 bases. V was pared by 6 bases and J by 5 bases, with 6 bases of the junction left unmatched. There are 15 residues in the CDR3. Germline V gene sequence: CDR1 SGHTA, CDR2 FQGTGA. The CDR3 sequence: CASRDGTSGRNEQYF. In DNA form, the CDR3 reads TGTGCCAGCAGGGATGGGACTAGCGGGAGAAACGAGCAGTACTTC.

This sequence joins TRBV7-8 and TRBJ2-5; 8 bases align to TRBD1. J gave up 1 base and V 6 bases, and 4 bases lay outside the gene matches. This CDR3 spans 14 amino acids. Germline CDR1 SGHVS, CDR2 FQNEAQ. The CDR3 reads CASRRTGRQETQYF. The CDR3 region has the DNA TGTGCCAGCAGGCGGACAGGGCGCCAAGAGACCCAGTACTTC. The full variable domain, its missing parts supplied by reference TRBV7-8 and TRBJ2-5, is GAGVSQSPRYKVAKRGQDVALRCDPISGHVSLFWYQQALGQGPEFLTYFQNEAQLDKSGLPSDRFFAERPEGSVSTLKIQRTQQEDSAVYLCASRRTGRQETQYFGPGTRLLVL.

The rearrangement uses TRBV19 and TRBJ1-1, with D perhaps matching TRBD1 (5 bases). The ends were cut back, 11 bases at V and 0 bases at J, with 13 bases in the middle. The CDR3 contains 13 residues. The germline V gene encodes CDR1 LNHDA and CDR2 SQIVND (reference sequence). CDR3 bases: TGTGCCGCGGAGGGGAGCATGAACACTGAAGCTTTCTTT. This sequence encodes CAAEGSMNTEAFF.

V and J are TRBV27 and TRBJ2-7; D is uncertain. The germline V gene has CDR1 MNHEY and CDR2 SMNVEV (reference sequence). Trimming pared 4 bases from V and 3 bases from J, leaving 13 bases between. This CDR3 comprises 14 residues. The CDR3 region is CASSSWRTDYEQYF. The DNA for the CDR3 is TGTGCCAGCAGTTCTTGGCGAACAGACTACGAGCAGTACTTC.

The chain has TRBV6-1 and TRBJ2-1; 7 nucleotides align to TRBD2. The germline V gene encodes CDR1 MNHNS and CDR2 SASEGT. Trimming at V came to 6 bases and at J to 2 bases, leaving 19 bases not matched to a gene. The CDR3 has 19 residues. The CDR3 DNA reads as TGTGCCAGCAGCGAAAAGGGCACACCCGCGGGGAGGGCCTACAATGAGCAGTTCTTC. Protein product: CASSEKGTPAGRAYNEQFF.

The J gene is TRBJ1-5, the V gene TRBV6-1; TRBD1 aligns across 7 bases. Germline V CDR1 and CDR2: MNHNS, SASEGT. The CDR3 totals 18 residues. With V trimmed by 1 base and J by 7 bases, 16 bases remained unmatched. CDR3 in amino acids: CASSEVGGSVDRAQPQHF. Here the CDR3 DNA reads TGTGCCAGCAGTGAAGTCGGAGGATCCGTCGACAGGGCCCAGCCCCAGCATTTT.

V gene TRBV4-3 combines with J gene TRBJ2-1; D is unresolved. Trimming shortened V by 5 bases and J by 6 bases, and 17 bases separated the two germline ends. Germline CDR1 and CDR2: LGHNA and YSLEER. The CDR3 consists of 15 residues. This CDR3 is CASSRILSSVNEQFF. The CDR3 DNA is TGCGCCAGCAGCAGGATTTTATCTTCGGTCAATGAGCAGTTCTTC.

The gene calls are TRBV19 and TRBJ2-2; 7 nucleotides agree with TRBD1. The CDR3 consists of 14 residues. Germline CDR1 and CDR2: LNHDA and SQIVND (reference sequence). V trimming: 6 bases; J trimming: 4 bases; junction bases outside the gene matches: 5. As DNA, the CDR3 is TGTGCCAGTAGGATCGAGGGGGCCACCGGGGAGCTGTTTTTT. It is translated as CASRIEGATGELFF.

The J gene is TRBJ1-2, the V gene TRBV19, with TRBD1 as a possible D gene (5 bases). This CDR3 contains 14 residues. With 7 bases removed from V and 8 bases from J, the gap between germline ends came to 20 bases. The germline V gene encodes CDR1 LNHDA and CDR2 SQIVND (reference sequence). The CDR3 DNA reads TGTGCCAGTAAGGGAATTGAGGGGATGGGAGGCTACACCTTC. Its protein is CASKGIEGMGGYTF.

This chain uses TRBV28 with TRBJ2-7, with D tentatively TRBD2 (5 bases). The germline V gene has CDR1 MDHEN and CDR2 SYDVKM. The CDR3 extends over 16 amino acids. Trimming removed 5 bases from V and 2 bases from J, with 19 bases in between. CDR3: CASSHRGEAGAYEQYF. CDR3 nucleotide sequence: TGTGCCAGCAGTCACCGGGGTGAAGCAGGCGCCTACGAGCAGTACTTC.

The gene calls are TRBV19 and TRBJ2-3; D might be TRBD1 (6 bases). Looked up from germline, CDR1 is LNHDA and CDR2 is SQIVND (reference sequence). CDR3 length: 14 residues. Trimming removed 3 bases at V and 4 bases at J, with 11 bases between. As DNA, the CDR3 is TGTGCCAGTAGTATCTTACAGGGCCCAGATACGCAGTATTTT. It is translated as CASSILQGPDTQYF.

V is TRBV5-1 and J is TRBJ2-1; D gene ambiguous. CDR3 length: 13 residues. Germline V lookup: CDR1 SGHRS, CDR2 YFSETQ. V was cut by 0 bases and J by 5 bases, with 6 bases left in between. The CDR3 sequence is CASSLVLNNEQFF. CDR3 in DNA: TGCGCCAGCAGCTTGGTCCTCAACAATGAGCAGTTCTTC.

V is TRBV5-4 and J is TRBJ2-7; 8 positions match TRBD1. CDR3 length: 12 residues. The J segment lost 2 bases and the V segment lost 9 bases, leaving 4 bases of the junction unmatched. Germline V gene lookup returns CDR1 SGHNT and CDR2 YYREEE (reference sequence). CDR3 sequence (DNA): TGTGCCATGGGACAGGTACCCTACGAGCAGTACTTC. As protein: CAMGQVPYEQYF.

The V and J genes are TRBV28 and TRBJ1-4, with 7 bases fitting TRBD1. J gave up 4 bases and V 6 bases, and 8 bases lay outside the gene matches. The CDR3 loop spans 15 amino acids. CDR1 is MDHEN, CDR2 SYDVKM, per germline. CDR3 sequence (DNA): TGTGCCAGCAGGCTCCGGGACAGTGTTAATGAAAAACTGTTTTTT. Translating it yields CASRLRDSVNEKLFF.

J is TRBJ2-2 and V is TRBV5-1; 7 nucleotides agree with TRBD2. The V gene's germline CDR1 is SGHRS and CDR2 YFSETQ. V gave up 9 bases and J gave up 6 bases; unmatched junction bases: 5. CDR3 length: 12 residues. The CDR3 region has the DNA TGCGCCACCGGACTAGGGCCCGGGGAGCTGTTTTTT. Residues: CATGLGPGELFF.

The chain employs TRBV7-6 and TRBJ2-7; 8 bases are shared with TRBD2. The CDR3 consists of 12 residues. From germline, CDR1 is SGHVS and CDR2 FNYEAQ. V trimming: 5 bases; J trimming: 13 bases; junction bases outside the gene matches: 10. The CDR3 DNA follows: TGTGCCAGCAGCCTACTAGCGGAGAGCCTCTACTTC. It encodes CASSLLAESLYF.

The gene calls are TRBV5-1 and TRBJ2-1; 9 bases line up with TRBD2. With 7 bases clipped from V and 0 bases from J, the junction kept 5 bases outside the gene matches. This CDR3 spans 15 amino acids. CDR1 and CDR2 from the germline V gene are SGHRS and YFSETQ. CDR3 sequence: CASGLAFSSYNEQFF. CDR3 sequence (DNA): TGCGCCAGCGGACTAGCGTTTAGCTCCTACAATGAGCAGTTCTTC.

This clone was observed a single time. The chain is built from TRBV5-6 and TRBJ2-7, with TRBD1 matching over 7 bases. Germline V lookup: CDR1 SGHDT, CDR2 YYEEEE. This CDR3 has 14 residues. The J segment lost 4 bases and the V segment lost 4 bases, leaving 8 bases of the junction unmatched. The CDR3: CASSGGQTAYEQYF. CDR3 sequence (DNA): TGTGCCAGCAGCGGGGGACAGACTGCTTACGAGCAGTACTTC.

In DNA form, the CDR3 reads TGTGCCAGCAGACAGGAACAGGATTACACCGGGGAGCTGTTTTTT. Protein product: CASRQEQDYTGELFF. The chain links TRBV7-9 to TRBJ2-2; a possible D gene is TRBD1 (5 bases). Trimming stripped 6 bases from V and 3 bases from J, with 14 bases between. Germline CDR1 and CDR2: SEHNR and FQNEAQ (reference sequence). The CDR3 runs to 15 residues.

The chain couples TRBV7-6 to TRBJ2-3, with 14 nucleotides matching TRBD2. The J segment lost 0 bases and the V segment lost 5 bases, leaving 13 bases of the junction unmatched. The CDR3 totals 20 residues. From germline, CDR1 is SGHVS and CDR2 FNYEAQ. In DNA, the CDR3 is TGTGCCAGCAGCAGATTGTCCGGGACTAGCGGGGGAGTTAGCACAGATACGCAGTATTTT. Its protein is CASSRLSGTSGGVSTDTQYF.

The rearrangement joins TRBV11-3 to TRBJ2-7; TRBD1 matches at 8 bases. The J segment lost 2 bases and the V segment lost 0 bases, leaving 6 bases of the junction unmatched. CDR3 size: 16 residues. Per the germline V gene, CDR1 is SGHNT and CDR2 is YENEEA. DNA for the CDR3: TGTGCCAGCAGCTTAGATCTCGCAGGGGGCCCCTACGAGCAGTACTTC. Protein product: CASSLDLAGGPYEQYF. Drawing the rest from reference TRBV11-3 and TRBJ2-7, the complete variable domain is EAGVVQSPRYKIIEKKQPVAFWCNPISGHNTLYWYLQNLGQGPELLIRYENEEAVDDSQLPKDRFSAERLKGVDSTLKIQPAELGDSAVYLCASSLDLAGGPYEQYFGPGTRLTVT.